Detailed here is one T cell receptor (beta chain). Libraries were prepared by immunoSEQ multiplex PCR; TCRdb keeps only in-frame clonotypes and omits some of them. Among approximately 89,000 clones listed, 88% were seen once. This entry belongs to a study of OX40 agonist ivuxolimab in advanced cancers. The CDR3 totals 15 residues. The V gene's germline CDR1 is MGHDK and CDR2 SYGVNS. With 3 bases clipped from V and 6 bases from J, the junction kept 5 bases outside the gene matches. This sequence joins TRBV25-1 and TRBJ1-2, with 12 positions matching TRBD1. This sample comprised CD4+ or CD8+ T cells sorted from blood, obtained in a trial of the OX40 agonist ivuxolimab. This receptor was identified in an adult with an advanced solid tumor such as melanoma, head and neck, liver or kidney cancer. The DNA of the CDR3 is TGTGCCAGCAGTGATCCGGGACAGGGGGCCAATGGCTACACCTTC. Encoded protein: CASSDPGQGANGYTF.